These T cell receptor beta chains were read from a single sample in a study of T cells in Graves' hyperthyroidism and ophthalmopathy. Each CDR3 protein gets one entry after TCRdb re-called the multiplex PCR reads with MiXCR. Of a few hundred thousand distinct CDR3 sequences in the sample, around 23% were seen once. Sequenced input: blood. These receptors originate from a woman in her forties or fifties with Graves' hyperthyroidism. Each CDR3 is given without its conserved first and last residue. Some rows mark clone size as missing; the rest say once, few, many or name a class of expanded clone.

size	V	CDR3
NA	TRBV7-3	ASSPNPGQFSSGYT
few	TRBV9	ASSVGTGGPRETQY
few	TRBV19	ASSAGGGGYYEQY
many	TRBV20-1	SALGAVTQTDTQY
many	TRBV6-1	ASSEKMNTEAF
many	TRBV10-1	ASSESGDRKY
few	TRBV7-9	ASSSQGGGDTEAF
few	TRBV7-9	ASSRSQGKYSPLH
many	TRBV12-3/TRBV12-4	ASSKVSGHSYEQY
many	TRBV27	ASSLNRGVSGELF
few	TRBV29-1	SVEGGGDTGELF
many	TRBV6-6	ASSYPGQGRPNQPQH
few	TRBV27	ASSPRGINYGYT
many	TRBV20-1	SALSSGSNYEQY
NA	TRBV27	ATTRGGMSQPQH
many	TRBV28	ASWKAGASRGYT
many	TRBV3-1	ASSLTRPIRQTYEQY
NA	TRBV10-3	AIRGTGGSYEQY
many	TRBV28	ASSPGGAGNQPQH
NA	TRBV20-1	SAADREGYNSPLH
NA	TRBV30	AWNSHAGQETQY
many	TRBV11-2	ASSFQVFSQGMNTEAF